The 30 T cell receptor beta chains below were found in one sample sequenced in a study of beta chain features in type 1 diabetes. The investigators reverse transcribed all of the isolated RNA, so they sequenced expressed TCRB transcripts. This table comes from immunoSEQ multiplex PCR, and its TCRdb copy is limited to in-frame clones, with some not included. This sample carries over 300,000 clones, roughly 8% of them seen once, and the ten largest clones take approximately 0.44%. The sequenced material came from central memory CD4+ T cells from blood. The receptor source for this set is a woman in her late teens or twenties in good health.

This clone showed up just a few times. The J gene is TRBJ2-2, the V gene TRBV6-4; weak D call: TRBD1 (6 bases). Trimming stripped 5 bases from V and 2 bases from J, with 9 bases between. Germline CDR1 reads MRHNA; CDR2 reads SNTAGT. There are 14 residues in the CDR3. Here the CDR3 reads CASSRQVNTGELFF. As DNA, the CDR3 is TGTGCCAGCAGTCGACAGGTTAACACCGGGGAGCTGTTTTTT.

There are a few counts of this clone. V usage is TRBV7-8 and J usage is TRBJ2-7; the D gene could be TRBD1 or TRBD2 (6 bases each). Looked up from germline, CDR1 is SGHVS and CDR2 is FQNEAQ. The V end was cut by 2 bases, the J end by 2 bases, with 10 bases between. The CDR3 covers 14 residues. In DNA form, the CDR3 reads TGTGCCAGCAGCTTAACGGGGGCCCCCTACGAGCAGTACTTC. Amino acids: CASSLTGAPYEQYF.

There are a few counts of this clone. The chain joins TRBV2 to TRBJ1-1, with a possible D match to TRBD1 (6 bases). Germline-derived CDR1 and CDR2 are SNHLY and FYNNEI. The V end lost 1 base, the J end lost 4 bases, and 10 bases lay between the germline ends. CDR3 length: 14 residues. For the CDR3, the DNA is TGTGCCAGCAGTGAAGAGGGGGGTCGCACTGAAGCTTTCTTT. Its translation: CASSEEGGRTEAFF.

This clone was observed many times. The rearrangement joins TRBV19 to TRBJ2-5; the match to TRBD2 covers 8 bases. J gave up 5 bases and V 8 bases, and 13 bases lay outside the gene matches. CDR1 is LNHDA, CDR2 SQIVND, per germline (reference sequence). The CDR3 is 15 residues long. CDR3 in DNA: TGTGCCAGTTCCCAGCCGGGACTAGTTACGGAGACCCAGTACTTC. Translated: CASSQPGLVTETQYF.

In this sample, this clone turned up a few times. This rearrangement joins TRBV7-2 to TRBJ1-1, with D unclear. The germline CDR1 and CDR2 sequences are SGHTA and FQGNSA. V shed 1 base and J shed 5 bases, with 8 bases lying between them. CDR3 size: 13 residues. The CDR3 region is CASSLDGETEAFF. The CDR3 nucleotides read TGTGCCAGCAGCTTAGATGGGGAGACTGAAGCTTTCTTT. Together with reference TRBV7-2 and TRBJ1-1, the CDR3 gives the full variable domain: GAGVSQSPSNKVTEKGKDVELRCDPISGHTALYWYRQSLGQGLEFLIYFQGNSAPDKSGLPSDRFSAERTGGSVSTLTIQRTQQEDSAVYLCASSLDGETEAFFGQGTRLTVV.

J is TRBJ1-4 and V is TRBV2; D gene unclear. Between the trimmed V and J ends, which lost 6 bases and 6 bases, there was a span of 8 bases. Germline CDR1 is SNHLY and CDR2 is FYNNEI. This CDR3 comprises 12 residues. CDR3: CASRGIDEKLFF. CDR3 DNA: TGTGCCAGCAGGGGCATTGATGAAAAACTGTTTTTT.

This clone was recorded at least ten times. The V and J genes are TRBV4-3 and TRBJ2-4; D is unresolved. Trimming cost V 1 base and J 6 bases, with 10 bases left between them. Germline CDR1 is LGHNA and CDR2 is YSLEER. This CDR3 contains 14 residues. This CDR3 reads CASSQALLANIQYF. As DNA, the CDR3 is TGCGCCAGCAGCCAAGCCCTCTTAGCAAACATTCAGTACTTC.

J is TRBJ2-2 and V is TRBV19, with D possibly matching TRBD2 (5 bases). The germline V and J ends were trimmed by 7 bases and 1 base, with 16 bases remaining between them. Germline-derived CDR1 and CDR2 are LNHDA and SQIVND (reference sequence). CDR3 length: 16 amino acids. CDR3 residues: CASNRASEVNTGELFF. For the CDR3, the DNA is TGTGCCAGTAACCGAGCGTCGGAGGTGAACACCGGGGAGCTGTTTTTT.

The CDR3 DNA sequence: TGTGCCAGCAGCCCGCACGTACAGGGCACCGGGGAGCTGTTTTTT. It specifies CASSPHVQGTGELFF. The V and J genes are TRBV11-2 and TRBJ2-2; possibly TRBD1 for D (6 bases). CDR3 size: 15 residues. Trimming took off 5 bases at V and 4 bases at J, with 14 bases between the two ends. The germline V gene encodes CDR1 SGHAT and CDR2 FQNNGV. Full variable domain (rest looked up from reference TRBV11-2 and TRBJ2-2): EAGVAQSPRYKIIEKRQSVAFWCNPISGHATLYWYQQILGQGPKLLIQFQNNGVVDDSQLPKDRFSAERLKGVDSTLKIQPAKLEDSAVYLCASSPHVQGTGELFFGEGSRLTVL.

The sample holds a few counts of this clone. The CDR3 loop reads CASSTGSGETQYF. The CDR3 region has the DNA TGCGCCAGCAGCACCGGGAGTGGGGAGACCCAGTACTTC. The chain has TRBV5-1 and TRBJ2-5, with a tentative D call TRBD2 (6 bases). The CDR3 length is 13 residues. The germline V and J ends were trimmed by 4 bases and 5 bases, with 12 bases remaining between them. Germline assignment: CDR1 SGHRS and CDR2 YFSETQ. Filled out from reference TRBV5-1 and TRBJ2-5, the complete variable domain reads KAGVTQTPRYLIKTRGQQVTLSCSPISGHRSVSWYQQTPGQGLQFLFEYFSETQRNKGNFPGRFSGRQFSNSRSEMNVSTLELGDSALYLCASSTGSGETQYFGPGTRLLVL.

V usage is TRBV9 and J usage is TRBJ2-3, with D possibly matching TRBD2 (5 bases). The ends were cut back, 2 bases at V and 4 bases at J, with 14 bases in the middle. CDR1 is SGDLS and CDR2 is YYNGEE in the germline V gene. This CDR3 region has 15 residues. CDR3 in DNA: TGTGCCAGCAGCGTGGACTGGATGTACTCAGATACGCAGTATTTT. Residues: CASSVDWMYSDTQYF.

This clone was seen only a few times. The gene calls are TRBV10-3 and TRBJ2-2; TRBD1 matches at 7 bases. CDR3 size: 14 residues. Germline values: CDR1 ENHRY, CDR2 SYGVKD. Germline trimming cut 10 bases from V and 1 base from J; bases unmatched to any gene: 6. CDR3 residues: CATTGDRNTGELFF. The CDR3 coding sequence is TGTGCCACCACAGGGGATCGGAACACCGGGGAGCTGTTTTTT.

V is TRBV11-2 and J is TRBJ1-1, with 12 bases identical to TRBD1. The CDR3 runs to 17 residues. With 1 base clipped from V and 9 bases from J, the junction kept 12 bases outside the gene matches. Germline assignment: CDR1 SGHAT and CDR2 FQNNGV. For the CDR3, the DNA is TGTGCCAGCAGCTTAGTATCAGCGGTGGGACAGGGGGCCAAAGCTTTCTTT. It is translated as CASSLVSAVGQGAKAFF. Full variable domain (missing parts from reference TRBV11-2 and TRBJ1-1): EAGVAQSPRYKIIEKRQSVAFWCNPISGHATLYWYQQILGQGPKLLIQFQNNGVVDDSQLPKDRFSAERLKGVDSTLKIQPAKLEDSAVYLCASSLVSAVGQGAKAFFGQGTRLTVV.

The chain has TRBV5-6 and TRBJ2-1; unclear D gene. The CDR3 loop spans 11 amino acids. Deletions cut 0 bases from V and 9 bases from J, with 4 bases between. Germline V gene sequence: CDR1 SGHDT, CDR2 YYEEEE. CDR3 nucleotide sequence: TGTGCCAGCAGCTTGGGTAGTGAGCAGTTCTTC. It is translated as CASSLGSEQFF. The full variable domain, rest sourced from reference TRBV5-6 and TRBJ2-1, is DAGVTQSPTHLIKTRGQQVTLRCSPKSGHDTVSWYQQALGQGPQFIFQYYEEEERQRGNFPDRFSGHQFPNYSSELNVNALLLGDSALYLCASSLGSEQFFGPGTRLTVL.

V and J are TRBV4-2 and TRBJ2-3; 11 nucleotides agree with TRBD2. The junction had 9 bases not matched to a gene; V was cut back by 1 base and J by 6 bases. Looked up from germline, CDR1 is LGHNA and CDR2 is YNFKEQ. The CDR3 contains 17 residues. The CDR3 region is CASSQVGSGRAWDTQYF. The CDR3 nucleotides read TGTGCCAGCAGCCAAGTAGGTAGCGGGAGGGCCTGGGATACGCAGTATTTT.

This chain joins TRBV27 and TRBJ2-2; D ambiguous. The CDR3 is 13 residues long. Germline values: CDR1 MNHEY, CDR2 SMNVEV (reference sequence). V was pared by 2 bases and J by 1 base, with 2 bases between. The CDR3 DNA reads TGTGCCAGCAGTTTACTGAACACCGGGGAGCTGTTTTTT. Protein: CASSLLNTGELFF.

The chain combines TRBV19 with TRBJ1-1; D is ambiguous. The CDR3 loop spans 12 amino acids. Trimming took off 5 bases at V and 0 bases at J, with 4 bases between the two ends. Germline loops: CDR1 LNHDA, CDR2 SQIVND (reference sequence). CDR3 nucleotides: TGTGCCAGTAGTGGGATGAACACTGAAGCTTTCTTT. Its translation: CASSGMNTEAFF.

In its sample, this clone was seen many times. This chain uses TRBV14 with TRBJ1-2; weak D call: TRBD1 (6 bases). Germline values: CDR1 SGHDN, CDR2 FVKESK. CDR3 length: 12 amino acids. The V and J ends lost 3 bases and 10 bases respectively, with 12 bases between them. The CDR3 DNA sequence: TGTGCCAGCAGCCATATGGGGACAAACTACACCTTC. This gives the protein CASSHMGTNYTF. The full variable domain, rest sourced from reference TRBV14 and TRBJ1-2, is EAGVTQFPSHSVIEKGQTVTLRCDPISGHDNLYWYRRVMGKEIKFLLHFVKESKQDESGMPNNRFLAERTGGTYSTLKVQPAELEDSGVYFCASSHMGTNYTFGSGTRLTVV.

The rearrangement links TRBV7-2 to TRBJ2-5, with TRBD2 identical over 7 bases. This CDR3 comprises 16 residues. The J segment lost 3 bases and the V segment lost 6 bases, leaving 13 bases of the junction unmatched. Germline V lookup: CDR1 SGHTA, CDR2 FQGNSA. The CDR3 spells CASRLTSRRQKETQYF. CDR3 nucleotide sequence: TGTGCCAGCAGACTGACTAGCCGAAGACAAAAAGAGACCCAGTACTTC. The complete variable domain, with remaining parts taken from reference TRBV7-2 and TRBJ2-5, reads GAGVSQSPSNKVTEKGKDVELRCDPISGHTALYWYRQSLGQGLEFLIYFQGNSAPDKSGLPSDRFSAERTGGSVSTLTIQRTQQEDSAVYLCASRLTSRRQKETQYFGPGTRLLVL.

This clone was seen just once. The chain recombines TRBV30 with TRBJ2-3; 8 positions match TRBD2. The junction had 0 bases not matched to a gene; V was cut back by 4 bases and J by 0 bases. Germline V gives CDR1 GTSNPN, CDR2 SVGIG (reference sequence). The CDR3 runs 13 residues. The CDR3 loop is CAWTSGSTDTQYF. The CDR3 nucleotides are TGTGCCTGGACTAGCGGGAGCACAGATACGCAGTATTTT.

This clone was counted at least ten times. V is TRBV2 and J is TRBJ2-7; D is perhaps TRBD1 (5 bases). Germline assignment: CDR1 SNHLY and CDR2 FYNNEI. The V and J ends lost 5 bases and 6 bases respectively, with 11 bases between them. This CDR3 has 12 residues. The CDR3 loop is CASSTQGSEQYF. In DNA, the CDR3 is TGTGCCAGCAGTACTCAGGGTTCCGAGCAGTACTTC.

This clone was counted between two and nine times. The chain joins TRBV7-9 to TRBJ2-7; TRBD1 agrees at 7 bases. V gave up 5 bases and J gave up 3 bases; unmatched junction bases: 10. Germline V CDR1 and CDR2: SEHNR, FQNEAQ (reference sequence). The CDR3 extends over 15 amino acids. As DNA, the CDR3 is TGTGCCAGCAGCATACAGGGGTCCGTCGTCTACGAGCAGTACTTC. It encodes CASSIQGSVVYEQYF.

The table lists this clone with a few counts. The rearrangement links TRBV6-6 to TRBJ1-4; perhaps TRBD1 as D (5 bases). The V end lost 0 bases, the J end lost 8 bases, and 16 bases lay between the germline ends. The CDR3 has 16 amino acids. Looked up from germline, CDR1 is MNHNY and CDR2 is SVGAGI (reference sequence). As DNA, the CDR3 is TGTGCCAGCAGTTACTCGCTGCAGGGCCTAAGCGAAAAACTGTTTTTT. Amino acid sequence: CASSYSLQGLSEKLFF.

This clone was observed at least ten times. CDR3 coding DNA: TGTGCCAGCAGCTTGCCCGGACAGGGTCAAGAGACCCAGTACTTC. It encodes CASSLPGQGQETQYF. The gene calls are TRBV5-4 and TRBJ2-5; 8 bases map to TRBD1. The germline CDR1 and CDR2 sequences are SGHNT and YYREEE (reference sequence). The CDR3 is 15 amino acids. V lost 1 base and J lost 2; bases outside the gene matches: 4.

This sequence joins TRBV18 and TRBJ2-5; 9 bases match TRBD1. The length of the CDR3 is 14 residues. Germline V lookup: CDR1 KGHSH, CDR2 LQKENI. Losses at the gene ends were 7 bases for V and 0 bases for J; bases not matched to a gene: 3. CDR3 in DNA: TGTGCCAGCTACCGGGACAGGGACCAAGAGACCCAGTACTTC. It specifies CASYRDRDQETQYF.

This clone was seen more than once but under ten times. This chain links TRBV19 with TRBJ1-2; D not certain. V dropped 3 bases and J dropped 0 bases, with 8 bases sitting between them. The CDR3 is made up of 14 amino acids. From germline, CDR1 is LNHDA and CDR2 SQIVND (reference sequence). CDR3 amino acids: CASSIREPNYGYTF. CDR3 nucleotide sequence: TGTGCCAGTAGTATCAGAGAACCTAACTATGGCTACACCTTC.

This clone has just a few counts. This sequence joins TRBV28 and TRBJ2-7, with 14 positions matching TRBD2. V lost 5 bases to trimming and J lost 12 bases; unmatched junction nucleotides: 12. CDR1 and CDR2 from the germline V gene are MDHEN and SYDVKM. This CDR3 contains 15 residues. The chain's CDR3 is CASSRQTGTSGSLYF. For the CDR3, the DNA is TGTGCCAGCAGTCGGCAAACCGGGACTAGCGGGAGTTTGTACTTC.

In DNA, the CDR3 is TGTGCCAGCAGTGATAACAGCGGGAGATCCCATGAGCAGTTCTTC. This gives the protein CASSDNSGRSHEQFF. V and J are TRBV2 and TRBJ2-1; TRBD2 matches 8 bases. This CDR3 spans 15 amino acids. The J segment lost 8 bases and the V segment lost 3 bases, leaving 9 bases of the junction unmatched. The germline V gene has CDR1 SNHLY and CDR2 FYNNEI.

The table lists this clone with a few counts. This sequence joins TRBV4-3 and TRBJ1-5; D gene uncertain. V lost 0 bases and J 9 bases, leaving 9 bases between the germline ends. The germline V gene encodes CDR1 LGHNA and CDR2 YSLEER. The CDR3 has 13 amino acids. The CDR3 region has the DNA TGCGCCAGCAGCCAAGATCCCGGCGGGCCCCAGCATTTT. Its protein is CASSQDPGGPQHF.

This chain uses TRBV5-1 with TRBJ2-1; 12 positions match TRBD2. The CDR3 length is 16 residues. Germline V gives CDR1 SGHRS, CDR2 YFSETQ. The V and J ends lost 4 bases and 8 bases, in that order; junction bases with no gene match: 10. The CDR3, as DNA: TGCGCCAGCAGCCCGGCAAGACTAGCGGGAGTCTATGAGCAGTTCTTC. Its protein is CASSPARLAGVYEQFF. The full variable domain, completed using reference TRBV5-1 and TRBJ2-1, is KAGVTQTPRYLIKTRGQQVTLSCSPISGHRSVSWYQQTPGQGLQFLFEYFSETQRNKGNFPGRFSGRQFSNSRSEMNVSTLELGDSALYLCASSPARLAGVYEQFFGPGTRLTVL.